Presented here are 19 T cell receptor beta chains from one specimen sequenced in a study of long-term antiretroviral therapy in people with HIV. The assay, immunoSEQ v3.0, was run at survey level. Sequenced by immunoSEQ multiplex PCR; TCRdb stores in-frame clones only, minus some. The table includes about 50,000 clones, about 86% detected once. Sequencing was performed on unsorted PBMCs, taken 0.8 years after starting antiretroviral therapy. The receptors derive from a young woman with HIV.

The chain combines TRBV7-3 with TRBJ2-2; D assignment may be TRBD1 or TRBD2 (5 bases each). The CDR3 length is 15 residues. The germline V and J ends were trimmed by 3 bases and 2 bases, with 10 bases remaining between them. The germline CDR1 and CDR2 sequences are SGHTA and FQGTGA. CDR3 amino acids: CASSLNGANTGELFF. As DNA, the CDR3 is TGTGCCAGCAGCTTGAACGGGGCCAACACCGGGGAGCTGTTTTTT.

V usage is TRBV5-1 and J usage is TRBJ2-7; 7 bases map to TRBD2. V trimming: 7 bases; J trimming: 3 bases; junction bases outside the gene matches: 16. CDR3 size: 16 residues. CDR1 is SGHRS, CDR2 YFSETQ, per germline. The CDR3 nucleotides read TGCGCCAGCCGCCGTCTAGGAGCGGGGCCGGTCTACGAGCAGTACTTC. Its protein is CASRRLGAGPVYEQYF. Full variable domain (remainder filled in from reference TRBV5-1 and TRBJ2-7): KAGVTQTPRYLIKTRGQQVTLSCSPISGHRSVSWYQQTPGQGLQFLFEYFSETQRNKGNFPGRFSGRQFSNSRSEMNVSTLELGDSALYLCASRRLGAGPVYEQYFGPGTRLTVT.

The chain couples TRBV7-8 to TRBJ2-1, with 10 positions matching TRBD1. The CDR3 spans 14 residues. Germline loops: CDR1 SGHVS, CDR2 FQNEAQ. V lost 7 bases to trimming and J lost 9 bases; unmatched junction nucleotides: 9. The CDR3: CASIMDRGGGEQFF. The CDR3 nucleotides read TGTGCCAGCATCATGGACAGGGGGGGAGGTGAGCAGTTCTTC. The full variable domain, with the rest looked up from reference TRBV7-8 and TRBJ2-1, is GAGVSQSPRYKVAKRGQDVALRCDPISGHVSLFWYQQALGQGPEFLTYFQNEAQLDKSGLPSDRFFAERPEGSVSTLKIQRTQQEDSAVYLCASIMDRGGGEQFFGPGTRLTVL.

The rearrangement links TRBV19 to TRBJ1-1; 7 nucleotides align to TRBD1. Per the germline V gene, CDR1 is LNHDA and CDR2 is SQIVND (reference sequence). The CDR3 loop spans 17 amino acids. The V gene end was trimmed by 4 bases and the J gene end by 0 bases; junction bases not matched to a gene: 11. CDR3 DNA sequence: TGTGCCAGTAGTACGCCTGAGGGACAGACCATGAACACTGAAGCTTTCTTT. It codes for CASSTPEGQTMNTEAFF.

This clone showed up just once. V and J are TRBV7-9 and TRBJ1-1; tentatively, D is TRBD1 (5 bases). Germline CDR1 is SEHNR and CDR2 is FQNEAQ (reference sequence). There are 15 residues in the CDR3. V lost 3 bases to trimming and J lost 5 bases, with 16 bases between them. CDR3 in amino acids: CASSFLGGLLTEAFF. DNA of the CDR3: TGTGCCAGCAGCTTTTTGGGGGGTTTATTGACTGAAGCTTTCTTT.

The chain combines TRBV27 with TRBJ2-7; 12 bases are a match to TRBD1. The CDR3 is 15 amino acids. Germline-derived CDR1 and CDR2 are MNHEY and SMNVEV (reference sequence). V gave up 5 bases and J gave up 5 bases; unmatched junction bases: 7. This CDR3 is CASSPWDRGRDEQYF. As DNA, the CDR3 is TGTGCCAGCAGTCCCTGGGACAGGGGGCGCGACGAGCAGTACTTC.

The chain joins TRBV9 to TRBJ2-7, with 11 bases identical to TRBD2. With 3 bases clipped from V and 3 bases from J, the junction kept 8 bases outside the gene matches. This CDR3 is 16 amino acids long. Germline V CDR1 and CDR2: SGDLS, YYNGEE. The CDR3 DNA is TGTGCCAGCAGCGGACGGCTAGCGGGAGGTTTCTACGAGCAGTACTTC. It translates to CASSGRLAGGFYEQYF.

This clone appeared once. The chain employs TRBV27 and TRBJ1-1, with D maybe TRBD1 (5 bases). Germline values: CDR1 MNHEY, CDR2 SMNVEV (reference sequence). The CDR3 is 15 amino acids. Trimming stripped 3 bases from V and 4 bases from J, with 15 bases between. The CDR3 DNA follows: TGTGCCAGCAGTTTTCGAGGGGTAGTGAGCACTGAAGCTTTCTTT. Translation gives CASSFRGVVSTEAFF.

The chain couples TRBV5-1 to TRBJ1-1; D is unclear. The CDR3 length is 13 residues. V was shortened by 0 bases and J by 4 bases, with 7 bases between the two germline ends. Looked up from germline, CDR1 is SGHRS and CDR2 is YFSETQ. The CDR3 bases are TGCGCCAGCAGCTTGGGAGGGTCCACTGAAGCTTTCTTT. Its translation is CASSLGGSTEAFF.

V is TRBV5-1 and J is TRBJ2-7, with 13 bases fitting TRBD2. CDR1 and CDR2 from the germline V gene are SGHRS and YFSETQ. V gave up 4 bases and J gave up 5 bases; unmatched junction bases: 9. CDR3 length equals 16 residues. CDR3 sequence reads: CASSGKLAGGPHEQYF. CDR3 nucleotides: TGCGCCAGCAGCGGGAAACTAGCGGGAGGGCCCCACGAGCAGTACTTC.

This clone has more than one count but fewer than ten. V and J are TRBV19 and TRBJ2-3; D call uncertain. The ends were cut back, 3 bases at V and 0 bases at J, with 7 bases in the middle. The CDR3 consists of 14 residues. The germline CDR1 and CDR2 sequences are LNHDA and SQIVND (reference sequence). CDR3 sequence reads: CASSISDSTDTQYF. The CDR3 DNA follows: TGTGCCAGTAGTATTTCGGACAGCACAGATACGCAGTATTTT.

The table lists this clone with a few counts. The CDR3 sequence is CASSLNGLAGRLLDTQYF. For the CDR3, the DNA is TGTGCCAGCAGCTTAAATGGATTGGCGGGACGATTGCTAGATACGCAGTATTTT. The V and J genes are TRBV11-1 and TRBJ2-3; possible D gene TRBD2, 6 bases. The CDR3 totals 18 residues. Germline V gene lookup returns CDR1 SGHAT and CDR2 FQDESV (reference sequence). The V end lost 2 bases, the J end lost 5 bases, and 23 bases lay between the germline ends.

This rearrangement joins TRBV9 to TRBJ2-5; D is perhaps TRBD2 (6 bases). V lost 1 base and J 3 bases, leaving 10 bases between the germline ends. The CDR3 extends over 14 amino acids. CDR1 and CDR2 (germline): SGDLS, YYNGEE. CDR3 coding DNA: TGTGCCAGCAGCGTATATGGCGGGAAAGAGACCCAGTACTTC. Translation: CASSVYGGKETQYF. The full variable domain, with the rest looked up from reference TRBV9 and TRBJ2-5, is DSGVTQTPKHLITATGQRVTLRCSPRSGDLSVYWYQQSLDQGLQFLIQYYNGEERAKGNILERFSAQQFPDLHSELNLSSLELGDSALYFCASSVYGGKETQYFGPGTRLLVL.

The CDR3 protein is CASSSDRGAGGYTF. The CDR3 region has the DNA TGTGCCAGTAGTTCGGACAGGGGCGCCGGTGGCTACACCTTC. The chain has TRBV19 and TRBJ1-2; 9 nucleotides match TRBD1. Losses at the gene ends were 5 bases for V and 7 bases for J; bases not matched to a gene: 8. The V gene's germline CDR1 is LNHDA and CDR2 SQIVND (reference sequence). The CDR3 length is 14 residues.

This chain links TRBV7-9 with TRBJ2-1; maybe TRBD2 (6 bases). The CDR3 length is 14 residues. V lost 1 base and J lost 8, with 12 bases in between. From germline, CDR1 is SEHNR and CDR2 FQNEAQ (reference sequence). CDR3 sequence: CASSLGRAGDEQFF. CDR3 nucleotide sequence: TGTGCCAGCAGCTTAGGGAGGGCCGGGGATGAGCAGTTCTTC.

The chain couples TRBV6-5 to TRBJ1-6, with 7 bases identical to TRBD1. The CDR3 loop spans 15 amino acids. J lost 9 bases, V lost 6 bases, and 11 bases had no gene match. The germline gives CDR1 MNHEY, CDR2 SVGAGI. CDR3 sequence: CASRSPGQHTSPLHF. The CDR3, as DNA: TGTGCCAGCAGATCACCGGGACAGCATACTTCACCCCTCCACTTT.

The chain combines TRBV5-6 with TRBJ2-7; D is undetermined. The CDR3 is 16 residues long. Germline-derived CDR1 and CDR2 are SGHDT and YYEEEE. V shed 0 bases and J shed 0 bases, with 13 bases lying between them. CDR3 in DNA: TGTGCCAGCAGCTTGGGTGTCGCAAGTAGCTCCTACGAGCAGTACTTC. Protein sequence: CASSLGVASSSYEQYF.

Here the CDR3 reads CASSSVWRISNQPQHF. The DNA for the CDR3 is TGTGCCAGCAGCTCCGTTTGGCGGATTAGCAATCAGCCCCAGCATTTT. The chain carries TRBV11-2 and TRBJ1-5; D remains ambiguous. From germline, CDR1 is SGHAT and CDR2 FQNNGV. This CDR3 is built from 16 residues. Between the trimmed V and J ends, which lost 4 bases and 0 bases, there was a span of 13 bases.

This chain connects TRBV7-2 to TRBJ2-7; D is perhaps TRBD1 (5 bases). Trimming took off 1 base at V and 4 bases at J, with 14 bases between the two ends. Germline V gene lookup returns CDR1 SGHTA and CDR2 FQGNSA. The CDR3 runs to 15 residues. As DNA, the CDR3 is TGTGCCAGCAGCTTAGGGGGCGCCTCGAGGTACGAGCAGTACTTC. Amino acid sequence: CASSLGGASRYEQYF.